The 2 T cell receptor beta chains listed next were all sequenced from one sample in a study of OX40 agonist ivuxolimab in advanced cancers. Only in-frame clones appear in the TCRdb table, and some are missing; sequencing was by immunoSEQ multiplex PCR. The table lists some 63,000 clones, roughly 89% of them singletons. This sample comprised CD4+ or CD8+ T cells sorted from blood, obtained in a trial of the OX40 agonist ivuxolimab. All receptors derive from an adult with an advanced solid tumor such as melanoma, head and neck, liver or kidney cancer.

The rearrangement links TRBV5-6 to TRBJ1-5; 7 positions match TRBD1. The CDR3 consists of 15 residues. Germline V gene lookup returns CDR1 SGHDT and CDR2 YYEEEE. J was trimmed by 6 bases and V by 4 bases; bases with no gene match: 10. This chain's CDR3 is CASSVTGDVSQPQHF. The DNA for the CDR3 is TGTGCCAGCAGCGTCACAGGGGACGTAAGTCAGCCCCAGCATTTT. The full variable domain, completed using reference TRBV5-6 and TRBJ1-5, is DAGVTQSPTHLIKTRGQQVTLRCSPKSGHDTVSWYQQALGQGPQFIFQYYEEEERQRGNFPDRFSGHQFPNYSSELNVNALLLGDSALYLCASSVTGDVSQPQHFGDGTRLSIL.

The rearrangement joins TRBV15 to TRBJ2-3, with no clear D. Germline V CDR1 and CDR2: LNHNV, YYDKDF (reference sequence). The CDR3 extends over 14 amino acids. V gave up 3 bases and J gave up 2 bases, with 9 bases separating them. The CDR3 spells CATSRDGFTDTQYF. The CDR3 nucleotides are TGTGCCACCAGCAGGGACGGTTTCACAGATACGCAGTATTTT.